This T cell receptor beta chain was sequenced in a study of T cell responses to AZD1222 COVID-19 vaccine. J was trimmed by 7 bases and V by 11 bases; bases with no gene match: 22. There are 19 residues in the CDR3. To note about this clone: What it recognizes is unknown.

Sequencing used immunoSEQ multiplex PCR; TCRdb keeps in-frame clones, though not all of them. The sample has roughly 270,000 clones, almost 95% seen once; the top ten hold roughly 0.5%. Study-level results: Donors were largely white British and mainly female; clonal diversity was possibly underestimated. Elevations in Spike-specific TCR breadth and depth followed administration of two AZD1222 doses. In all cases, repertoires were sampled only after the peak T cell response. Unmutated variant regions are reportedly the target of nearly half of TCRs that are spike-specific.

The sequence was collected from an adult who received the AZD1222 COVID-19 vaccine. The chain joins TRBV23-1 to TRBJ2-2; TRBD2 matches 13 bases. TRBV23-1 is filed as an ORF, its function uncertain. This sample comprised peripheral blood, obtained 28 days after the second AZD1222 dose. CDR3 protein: CAPRRPNSRTSGGNGELFF. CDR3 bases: TGCGCCCCCAGACGGCCCAATTCCCGGACTAGCGGGGGTAACGGGGAGCTGTTTTTT.